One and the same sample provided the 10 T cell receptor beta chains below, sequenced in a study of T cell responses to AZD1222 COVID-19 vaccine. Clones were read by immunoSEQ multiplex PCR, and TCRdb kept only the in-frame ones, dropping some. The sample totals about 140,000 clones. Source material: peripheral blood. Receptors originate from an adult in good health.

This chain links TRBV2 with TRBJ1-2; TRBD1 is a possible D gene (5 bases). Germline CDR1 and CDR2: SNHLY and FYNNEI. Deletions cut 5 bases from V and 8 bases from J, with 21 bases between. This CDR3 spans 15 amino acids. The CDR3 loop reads CASSMARAIKSGYTF. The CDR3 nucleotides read TGTGCCAGCAGTATGGCCAGGGCTATTAAATCGGGCTACACCTTC.

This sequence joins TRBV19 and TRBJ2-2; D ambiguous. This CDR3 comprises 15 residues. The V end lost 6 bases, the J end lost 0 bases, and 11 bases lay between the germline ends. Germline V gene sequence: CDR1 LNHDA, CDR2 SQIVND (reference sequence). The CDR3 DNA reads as TGTGCCAGTAGCTCGACGGTCGCGAACACCGGGGAGCTGTTTTTT. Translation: CASSSTVANTGELFF.

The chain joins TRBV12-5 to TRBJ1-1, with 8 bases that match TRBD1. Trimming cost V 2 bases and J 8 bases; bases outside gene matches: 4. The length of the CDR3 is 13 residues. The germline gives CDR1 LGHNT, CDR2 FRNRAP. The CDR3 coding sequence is TGTGCTAGTGGTTTGAACAGGGGGGGAGAAGCTTTCTTT. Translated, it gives CASGLNRGGEAFF. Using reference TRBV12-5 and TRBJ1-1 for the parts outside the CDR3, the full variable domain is DARVTQTPRHKVTEMGQEVTMRCQPILGHNTVFWYRQTMMQGLELLAYFRNRAPLDDSGMPKDRFSAEMPDATLATLKIQPSEPRDSAVYFCASGLNRGGEAFFGQGTRLTVV.

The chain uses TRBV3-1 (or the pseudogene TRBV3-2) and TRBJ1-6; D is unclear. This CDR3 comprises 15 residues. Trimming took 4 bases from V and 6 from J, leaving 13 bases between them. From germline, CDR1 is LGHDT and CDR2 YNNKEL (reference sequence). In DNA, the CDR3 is TGTGCCAGCAGCCCGGGGATATTCACTAATTCACCCCTCCACTTT. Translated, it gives CASSPGIFTNSPLHF.

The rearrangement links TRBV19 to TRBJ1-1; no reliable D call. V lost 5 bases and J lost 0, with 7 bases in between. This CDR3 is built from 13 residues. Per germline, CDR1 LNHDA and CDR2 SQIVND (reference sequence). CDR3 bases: TGTGCCAGTAGTGAGCAGGTGAACACTGAAGCTTTCTTT. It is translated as CASSEQVNTEAFF.

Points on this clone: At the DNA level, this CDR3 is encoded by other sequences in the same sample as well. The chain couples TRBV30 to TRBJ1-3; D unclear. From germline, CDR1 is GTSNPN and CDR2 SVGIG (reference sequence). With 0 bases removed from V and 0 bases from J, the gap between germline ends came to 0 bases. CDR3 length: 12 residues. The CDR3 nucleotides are TGTGCCTGGAGTGTCTCTGGAAACACCATATATTTT. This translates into CAWSVSGNTIYF.

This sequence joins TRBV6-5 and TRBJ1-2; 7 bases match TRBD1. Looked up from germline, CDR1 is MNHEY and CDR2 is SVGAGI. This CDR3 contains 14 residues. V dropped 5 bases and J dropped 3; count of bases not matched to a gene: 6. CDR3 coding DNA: TGTGCCAGCAGTAGGGACAGAAACTACTATGGCTACACCTTC. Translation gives CASSRDRNYYGYTF.

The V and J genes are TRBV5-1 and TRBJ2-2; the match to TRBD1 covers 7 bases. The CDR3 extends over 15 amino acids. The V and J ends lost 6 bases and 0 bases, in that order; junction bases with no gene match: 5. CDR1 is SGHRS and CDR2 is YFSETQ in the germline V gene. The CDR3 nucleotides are TGCGCCAGCAATACAGGGGACCCGAACACCGGGGAGCTGTTTTTT. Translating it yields CASNTGDPNTGELFF.

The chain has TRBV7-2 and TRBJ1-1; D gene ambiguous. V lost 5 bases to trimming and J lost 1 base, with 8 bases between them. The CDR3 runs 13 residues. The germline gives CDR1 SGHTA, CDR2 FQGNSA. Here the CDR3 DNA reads TGTGCCAGCAGCCGAATGCAGAACACTGAAGCTTTCTTT. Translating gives CASSRMQNTEAFF.

The CDR3 protein is CASRRGGVNSPLHF. CDR3 nucleotide sequence: TGTGCCAGCAGACGAGGGGGCGTCAATTCACCCCTCCACTTT. This chain connects TRBV7-9 to TRBJ1-6, with 7 positions matching TRBD1. CDR3 size: 14 residues. Per the germline V gene, CDR1 is SEHNR and CDR2 is FQNEAQ (reference sequence). With 6 bases clipped from V and 7 bases from J, the junction kept 6 bases outside the gene matches.